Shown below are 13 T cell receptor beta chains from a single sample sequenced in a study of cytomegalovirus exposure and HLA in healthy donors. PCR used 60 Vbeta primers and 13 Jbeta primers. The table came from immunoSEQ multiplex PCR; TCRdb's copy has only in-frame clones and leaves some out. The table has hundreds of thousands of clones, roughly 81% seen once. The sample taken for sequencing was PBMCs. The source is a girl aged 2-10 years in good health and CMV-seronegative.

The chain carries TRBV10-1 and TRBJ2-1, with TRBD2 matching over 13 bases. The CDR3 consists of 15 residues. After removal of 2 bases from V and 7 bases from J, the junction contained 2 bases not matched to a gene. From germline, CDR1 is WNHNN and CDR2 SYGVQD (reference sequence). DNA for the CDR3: TGCGCCAGCAGTGAGACTAGCGGGGGGGCAAATGAGCAGTTCTTC. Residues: CASSETSGGANEQFF.

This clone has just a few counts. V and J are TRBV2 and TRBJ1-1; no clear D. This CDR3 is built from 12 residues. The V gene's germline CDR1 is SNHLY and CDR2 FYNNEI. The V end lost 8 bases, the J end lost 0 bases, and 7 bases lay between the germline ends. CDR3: CASSLMNTEAFF. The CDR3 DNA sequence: TGTGCCAGCTCACTAATGAACACTGAAGCTTTCTTT. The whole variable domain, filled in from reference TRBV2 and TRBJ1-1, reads EPEVTQTPSHQVTQMGQEVILRCVPISNHLYFYWYRQILGQKVEFLVSFYNNEISEKSEIFDDQFSVERPDGSNFTLKIRSTKLEDSAMYFCASSLMNTEAFFGQGTRLTVV.

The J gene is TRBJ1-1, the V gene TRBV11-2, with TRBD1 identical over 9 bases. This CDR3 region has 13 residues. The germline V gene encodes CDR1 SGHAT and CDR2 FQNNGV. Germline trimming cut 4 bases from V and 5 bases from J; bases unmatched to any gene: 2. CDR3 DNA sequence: TGTGCCAGCAGCTCGGGACAGGGTACTGAAGCTTTCTTT. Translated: CASSSGQGTEAFF.

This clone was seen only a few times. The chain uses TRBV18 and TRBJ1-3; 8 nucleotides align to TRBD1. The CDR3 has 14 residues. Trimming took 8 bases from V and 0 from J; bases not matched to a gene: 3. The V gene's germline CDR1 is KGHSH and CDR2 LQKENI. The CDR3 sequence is CASRDRGSGNTIYF. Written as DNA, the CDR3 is TGTGCCAGCCGCGACAGGGGCTCTGGAAACACCATATATTTT.

CDR3 DNA: TGTGCCAGCTCATCGATACAGGGGAACTCTGGAAACACCATATATTTT. Protein: CASSSIQGNSGNTIYF. The V gene is TRBV18, the J gene TRBJ1-3, with 7 bases matching TRBD1. This CDR3 is 16 amino acids long. The J segment lost 0 bases and the V segment lost 5 bases, leaving 7 bases of the junction unmatched. CDR1 and CDR2 (germline): KGHSH, LQKENI. Together with reference TRBV18 and TRBJ1-3, the CDR3 gives the full variable domain: NAGVMQNPRHLVRRRGQEARLRCSPMKGHSHVYWYRQLPEEGLKFMVYLQKENIIDESGMPKERFSAEFPKEGPSILRIQQVVRGDSAAYFCASSSIQGNSGNTIYFGEGSWLTVV.

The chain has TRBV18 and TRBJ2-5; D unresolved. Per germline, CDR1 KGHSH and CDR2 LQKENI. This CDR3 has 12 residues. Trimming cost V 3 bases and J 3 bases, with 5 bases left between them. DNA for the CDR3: TGTGCCAGCTCACCCGCTAAAGAGACCCAGTACTTC. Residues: CASSPAKETQYF.

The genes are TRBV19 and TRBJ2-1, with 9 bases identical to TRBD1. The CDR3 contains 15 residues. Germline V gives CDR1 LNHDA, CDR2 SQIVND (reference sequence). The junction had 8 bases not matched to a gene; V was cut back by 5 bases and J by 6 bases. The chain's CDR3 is CASSGGGQGINEQFF. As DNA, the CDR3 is TGTGCCAGTAGTGGGGGGGGACAGGGTATCAATGAGCAGTTCTTC.

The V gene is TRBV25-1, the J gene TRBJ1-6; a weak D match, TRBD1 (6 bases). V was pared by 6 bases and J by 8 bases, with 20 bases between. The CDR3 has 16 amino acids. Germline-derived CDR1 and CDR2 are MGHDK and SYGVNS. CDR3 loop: CASSGRGELIDSPLHF. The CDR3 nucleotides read TGTGCCAGCAGCGGCAGGGGTGAGTTAATCGATTCACCCCTCCACTTT.

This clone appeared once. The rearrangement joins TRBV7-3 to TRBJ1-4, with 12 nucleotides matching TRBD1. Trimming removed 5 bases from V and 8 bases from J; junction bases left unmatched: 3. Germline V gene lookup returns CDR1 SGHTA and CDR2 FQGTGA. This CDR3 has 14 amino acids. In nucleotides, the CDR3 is TGTGCCAGCAGCGGGGACAGGGGGCGAGAAAAACTGTTTTTT. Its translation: CASSGDRGREKLFF.

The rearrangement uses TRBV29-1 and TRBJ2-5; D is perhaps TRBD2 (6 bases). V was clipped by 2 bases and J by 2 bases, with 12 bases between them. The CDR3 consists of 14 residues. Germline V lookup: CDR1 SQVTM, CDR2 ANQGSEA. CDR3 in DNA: TGCAGCGTTGAACCCCGGAGGGGTCAAGAGACCCAGTACTTC. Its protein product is CSVEPRRGQETQYF.

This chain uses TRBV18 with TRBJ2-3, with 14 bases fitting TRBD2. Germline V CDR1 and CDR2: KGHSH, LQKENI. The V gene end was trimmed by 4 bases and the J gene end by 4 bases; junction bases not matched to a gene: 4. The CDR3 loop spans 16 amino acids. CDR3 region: CASSLTGLAGADTQYF. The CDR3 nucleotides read TGTGCCAGCTCACTAACGGGACTAGCGGGAGCAGATACGCAGTATTTT.

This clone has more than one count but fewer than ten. As DNA, the CDR3 is TGTGCCAGCAGCGTCCTTATGACGGGTGAAGCTTTCTTT. Translation gives CASSVLMTGEAFF. V gene TRBV14 combines with J gene TRBJ1-1; D ambiguous. The CDR3 runs 13 residues. V lost 5 bases to trimming and J lost 7 bases, with 14 bases between them. Germline CDR1 and CDR2: SGHDN and FVKESK.

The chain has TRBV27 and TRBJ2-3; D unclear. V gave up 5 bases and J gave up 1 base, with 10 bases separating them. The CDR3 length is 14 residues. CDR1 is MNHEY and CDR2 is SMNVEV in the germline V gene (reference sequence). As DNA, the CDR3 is TGTGCCAGCAGTCCGTATGGAGGCACAGATACGCAGTATTTT. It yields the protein CASSPYGGTDTQYF.